The 9 T cell receptor beta chains reported below all come from one sample, sequenced in a study of T-cell memory formation after mild COVID-19. TCRdb fed the 5' RACE reads into MiXCR, producing one record per CDR3 protein. Among a few hundred thousand distinct CDR3 sequences listed, 16% were seen once. Sequencing used PBMCs or a T cell subset sorted from them (not recorded which). These receptors originate from a man younger than 30 who had mild COVID-19 (a few samples of this study predate the infection). Cell type and time point are not known.

The V call is TRBV18, the J call TRBJ1-1, with TRBD1 as a possible D gene (5 bases). Trimming removed 4 bases from V and 5 bases from J, with 11 bases in between. Germline V CDR1 and CDR2: KGHSH, LQKENI. The CDR3 consists of 13 residues. CDR3 in DNA: TGTGCCAGCTCACGTCCCGGGGGGACTGAAGCTTTCTTT. Amino acids: CASSRPGGTEAFF.

Many counts were recorded for this clonotype. The chain couples TRBV20-1 to TRBJ2-3; 9 positions agree with TRBD1. CDR3 size: 14 residues. CDR1 and CDR2 from the germline V gene are DFQATT and SNEGSKA (reference sequence). Germline trimming cut 6 bases from V and 7 bases from J; bases unmatched to any gene: 11. CDR3 sequence: CSAIPGQGTYTQYF. CDR3 DNA: TGCAGTGCCATTCCGGGACAGGGTACTTATACGCAGTATTTT.

V usage is TRBV7-9 and J usage is TRBJ1-6; tentative D call: TRBD1 (5 bases). Germline CDR1 reads SEHNR; CDR2 reads FQNEAQ (reference sequence). The CDR3 length is 13 residues. Trimming pared 5 bases from V and 8 bases from J, leaving 10 bases between. CDR3 in DNA: TGTGCCAGCAGCCCCTCCAGGGATTCACCCCTCCACTTT. Translation gives CASSPSRDSPLHF.

Comment on this clonotype: A junction end diverges from the germline sequence, so it may reflect a read error. This chain links TRBV29-1 with TRBJ1-2; D remains unclear. The CDR3 sequence is 12 residues long. Germline CDR1 SQVTM, CDR2 ANQGSEA. CDR3 in amino acids: CSVEGYNYGYTF. CDR3 nucleotide sequence: TGCAGCGTCGAAGGGTACAACTATGGCTACACCTTC.

The CDR3 here is CSVDPLGTEAFF. Written as DNA, the CDR3 is TGCAGCGTGGATCCCCTGGGCACTGAAGCTTTCTTT. The V and J genes are TRBV29-1 and TRBJ1-1; D unresolved. The germline V gene has CDR1 SQVTM and CDR2 ANQGSEA. This CDR3 contains 12 residues. Trimming cost V 6 bases and J 4 bases, with 12 bases left between them.

This clonotype was counted between two and nine times. The V gene is TRBV7-3, the J gene TRBJ1-1, with 11 bases matching TRBD1. The germline gives CDR1 SGHTA, CDR2 FQGTGA. V was pared by 7 bases and J by 11 bases, with 6 bases of the junction left unmatched. The CDR3 covers 12 residues. The CDR3 reads CASKGGQGDAFF. In DNA, the CDR3 is TGTGCCAGCAAAGGGGGACAGGGGGATGCTTTCTTT.

In this sample, this clonotype turned up a few times. The chain employs TRBV20-1 and TRBJ1-2; D perhaps matches TRBD1 (5 bases). The CDR3 has 11 residues. The germline V and J ends were trimmed by 7 bases and 8 bases, with 14 bases remaining between them. Per germline, CDR1 DFQATT and CDR2 SNEGSKA (reference sequence). CDR3 nucleotides: TGCAGTGGAACCGGGACGTCGGGCTACACCTTC. Its protein product is CSGTGTSGYTF.

The chain combines TRBV5-5 with TRBJ2-7, with a possible D match to TRBD1 (6 bases). V was clipped by 0 bases and J by 6 bases, with 10 bases between them. Germline V lookup: CDR1 SGHKS, CDR2 YYEKEE (reference sequence). The CDR3 consists of 13 residues. CDR3 sequence reads: CASSLAIGGEQYV. The CDR3 nucleotides are TGTGCCAGCAGCTTGGCCATAGGGGGCGAGCAGTACGTC.

The genes are TRBV12-3 or TRBV12-4 and TRBJ2-1; D is unclear. This CDR3 comprises 13 residues. Trimming removed 3 bases from V and 8 bases from J, with 11 bases in between. The CDR3 sequence: CASSFGPGDEQFF. Written as DNA, the CDR3 is TGTGCCAGCAGTTTCGGCCCGGGCGATGAGCAGTTCTTC.